This T cell receptor (beta chain) was identified in a study of control samples from healthy donors and cancer patients. V was clipped by 10 bases and J by 0 bases, with 15 bases between them. Germline lookup yields CDR1 MNHEY and CDR2 SMNVEV (reference sequence). The CDR3 runs to 14 residues. The table came from immunoSEQ multiplex PCR; TCRdb's copy has only in-frame clones and leaves some out. This repertoire shows about 170,000 clones, approximately 90% found once; its top ten account for 12%. This clone occurred a few times. Sequences were obtained from blood. This sequence was found in a man aged 25-45 years in good health. The rearrangement uses TRBV27 and TRBJ2-5; the D is unclear. The CDR3 DNA is TGTGCCACCAACAAGACCTTAAACCAAGAGACCCAGTACTTC. It specifies CATNKTLNQETQYF.